What follows are 3 T cell receptor beta chains derived from one specimen sequenced in a study of T cells in Graves' hyperthyroidism and ophthalmopathy. TCR beta CDR3 regions were amplified from RNA transcripts. The HTBI set primed first-round TCR CDR3 RT-PCR. One entry per CDR3 protein results from TCRdb running MiXCR on the multiplex PCR reads. The data contain more than 550,000 distinct CDR3 sequences, about 17% of them singletons. The specimen sequenced was blood. All receptors derive from a woman between 45 and 60 years old with Graves' hyperthyroidism that later progressed to Graves' ophthalmopathy.

In its sample, this clonotype was seen a few times. The chain recombines TRBV5-1 with TRBJ1-4, with 8 bases that match TRBD1. Looked up from germline, CDR1 is SGHRS and CDR2 is YFSETQ. V was pared by 4 bases and J by 4 bases, with 12 bases of the junction left unmatched. The CDR3 is 17 amino acids. CDR3 loop: CASSRDRGGVGNEKLFF. The CDR3 bases are TGCGCCAGCAGCCGTGACAGGGGAGGAGTGGGTAATGAAAAACTGTTTTTT.

This chain links TRBV6-1 with TRBJ2-5; 8 bases are a match to TRBD2. This CDR3 spans 14 amino acids. Germline CDR1 reads MNHNS; CDR2 reads SASEGT. The V segment lost 7 bases and the J segment 3 bases; nucleotides outside the gene matches: 7. For the CDR3, the DNA is TGTGCCAGCACCGGGGGGGCCATCAAAGAGACCCAGTACTTC. This gives the protein CASTGGAIKETQYF.

The gene calls are TRBV4-1 and TRBJ1-1; 8 nucleotides match TRBD1. CDR1 and CDR2 (germline): MGHRA, YSYEKL. With 3 bases clipped from V and 5 bases from J, the junction kept 14 bases outside the gene matches. This CDR3 contains 17 residues. CDR3 DNA: TGCGCCAGCAGCCAGAGTCCGAGACAGGGGAGACAGACTGAAGCTTTCTTT. As protein: CASSQSPRQGRQTEAFF.